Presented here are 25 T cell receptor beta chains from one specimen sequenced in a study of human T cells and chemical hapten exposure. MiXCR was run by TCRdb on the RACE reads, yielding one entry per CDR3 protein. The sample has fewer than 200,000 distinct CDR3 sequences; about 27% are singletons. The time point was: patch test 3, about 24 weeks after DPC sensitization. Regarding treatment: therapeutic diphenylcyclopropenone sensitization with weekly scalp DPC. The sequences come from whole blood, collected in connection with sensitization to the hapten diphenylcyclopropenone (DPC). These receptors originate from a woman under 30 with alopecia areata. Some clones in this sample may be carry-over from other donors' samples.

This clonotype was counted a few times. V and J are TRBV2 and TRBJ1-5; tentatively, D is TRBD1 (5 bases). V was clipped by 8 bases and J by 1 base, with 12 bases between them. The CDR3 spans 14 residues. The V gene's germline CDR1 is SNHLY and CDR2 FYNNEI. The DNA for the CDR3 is TGTGCCAGCGGAACGGGACTGAGCAATCAGCCCCAGCATTTT. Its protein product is CASGTGLSNQPQHF.

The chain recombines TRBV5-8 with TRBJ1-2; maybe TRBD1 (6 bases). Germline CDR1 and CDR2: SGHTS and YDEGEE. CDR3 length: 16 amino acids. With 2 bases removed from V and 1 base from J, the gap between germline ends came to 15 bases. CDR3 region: CASSFKTGQFNYGYTF. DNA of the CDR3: TGTGCCAGCAGCTTTAAGACCGGACAGTTTAACTATGGCTACACCTTC.

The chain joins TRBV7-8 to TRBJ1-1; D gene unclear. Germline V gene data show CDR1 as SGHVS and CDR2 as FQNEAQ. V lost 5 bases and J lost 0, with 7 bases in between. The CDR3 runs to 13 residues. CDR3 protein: CASSPIMNTEAFF. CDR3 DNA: TGTGCCAGCAGCCCAATCATGAACACTGAAGCTTTCTTT.

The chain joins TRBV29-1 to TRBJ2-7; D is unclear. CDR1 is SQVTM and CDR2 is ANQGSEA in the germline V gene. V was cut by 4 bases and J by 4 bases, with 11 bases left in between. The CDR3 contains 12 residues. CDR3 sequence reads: CSVGRGRYEQYF. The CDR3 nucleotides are TGCAGCGTTGGTCGTGGCCGGTACGAGCAGTACTTC.

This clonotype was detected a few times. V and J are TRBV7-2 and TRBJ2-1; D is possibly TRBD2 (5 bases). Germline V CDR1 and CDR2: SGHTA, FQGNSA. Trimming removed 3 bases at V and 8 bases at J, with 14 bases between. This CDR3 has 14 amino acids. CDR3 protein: CASSLASLVDEQFF. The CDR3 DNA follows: TGTGCCAGCAGCTTGGCTAGCTTGGTCGATGAGCAGTTCTTC.

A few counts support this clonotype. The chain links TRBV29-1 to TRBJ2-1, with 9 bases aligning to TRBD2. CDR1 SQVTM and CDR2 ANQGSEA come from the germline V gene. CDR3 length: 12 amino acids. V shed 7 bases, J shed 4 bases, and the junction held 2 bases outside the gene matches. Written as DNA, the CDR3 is TGCAGCGCTCTAGCGGGATACAATGAGCAGTTCTTC. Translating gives CSALAGYNEQFF.

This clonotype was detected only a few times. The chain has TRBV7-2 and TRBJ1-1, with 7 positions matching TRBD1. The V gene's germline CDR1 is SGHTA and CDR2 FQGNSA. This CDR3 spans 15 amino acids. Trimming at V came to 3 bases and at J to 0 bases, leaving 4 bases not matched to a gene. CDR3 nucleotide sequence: TGTGCCAGCAGCTTCTTACAGGGGATGAACACTGAAGCTTTCTTT. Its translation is CASSFLQGMNTEAFF.

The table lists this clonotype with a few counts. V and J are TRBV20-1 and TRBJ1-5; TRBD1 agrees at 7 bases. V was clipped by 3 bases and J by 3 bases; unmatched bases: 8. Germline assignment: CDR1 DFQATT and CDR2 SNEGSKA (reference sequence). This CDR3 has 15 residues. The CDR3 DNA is TGCAGTGCTAGCCACGGGACAGCTTTCAATCAGCCCCAGCATTTT. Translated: CSASHGTAFNQPQHF.

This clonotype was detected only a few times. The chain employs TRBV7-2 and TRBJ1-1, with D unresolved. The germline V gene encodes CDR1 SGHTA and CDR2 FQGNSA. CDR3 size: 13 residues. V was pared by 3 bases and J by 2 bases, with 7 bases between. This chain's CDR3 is CASSFGSNTEAFF. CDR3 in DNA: TGTGCCAGCAGCTTCGGCAGCAACACTGAAGCTTTCTTT.

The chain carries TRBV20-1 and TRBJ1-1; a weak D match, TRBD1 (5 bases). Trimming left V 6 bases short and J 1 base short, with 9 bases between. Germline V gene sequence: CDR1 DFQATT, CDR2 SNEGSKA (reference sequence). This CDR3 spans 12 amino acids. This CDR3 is CSAPGRNTEAFF. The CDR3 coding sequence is TGCAGTGCGCCAGGGAGGAACACTGAAGCTTTCTTT.

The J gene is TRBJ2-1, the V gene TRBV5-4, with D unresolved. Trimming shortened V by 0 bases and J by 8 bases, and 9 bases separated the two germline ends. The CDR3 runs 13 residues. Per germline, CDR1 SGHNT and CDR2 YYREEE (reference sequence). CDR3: CASSLGSLDEQFF. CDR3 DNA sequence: TGTGCCAGCAGCTTGGGAAGTCTGGATGAGCAGTTCTTC.

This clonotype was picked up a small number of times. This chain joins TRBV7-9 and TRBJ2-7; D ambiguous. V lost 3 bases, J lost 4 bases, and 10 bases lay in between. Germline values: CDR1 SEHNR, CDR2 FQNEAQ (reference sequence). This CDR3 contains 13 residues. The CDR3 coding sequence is TGTGCCAGCAGCTTCCAAGCCATTTACGAGCAGTACTTC. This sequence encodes CASSFQAIYEQYF.

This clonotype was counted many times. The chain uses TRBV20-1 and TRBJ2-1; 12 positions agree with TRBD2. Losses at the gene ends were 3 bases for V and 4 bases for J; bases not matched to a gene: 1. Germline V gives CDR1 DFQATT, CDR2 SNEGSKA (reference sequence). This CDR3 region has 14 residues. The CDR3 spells CSARGLAGYNEQFF. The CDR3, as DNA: TGCAGTGCTAGGGGACTAGCGGGTTACAATGAGCAGTTCTTC.

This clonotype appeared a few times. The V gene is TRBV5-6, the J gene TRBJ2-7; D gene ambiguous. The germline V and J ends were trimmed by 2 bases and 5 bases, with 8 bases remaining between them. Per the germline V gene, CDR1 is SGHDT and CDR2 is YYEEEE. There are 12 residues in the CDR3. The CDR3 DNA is TGTGCCAGCAGCTTCCAACAGCACGAGCAGTACTTC. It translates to CASSFQQHEQYF.

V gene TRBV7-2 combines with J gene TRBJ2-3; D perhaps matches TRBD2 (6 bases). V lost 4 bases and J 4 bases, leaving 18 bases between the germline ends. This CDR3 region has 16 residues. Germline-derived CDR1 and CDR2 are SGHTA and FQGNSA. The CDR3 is CASSSEGLGSSDTQYF. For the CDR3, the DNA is TGTGCCAGCAGCTCCGAAGGTCTCGGGAGCTCAGATACGCAGTATTTT.

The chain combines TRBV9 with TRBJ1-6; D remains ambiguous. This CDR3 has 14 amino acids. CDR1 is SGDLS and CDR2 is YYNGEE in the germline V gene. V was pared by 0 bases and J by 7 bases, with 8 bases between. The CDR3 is CASSVGAENSPLHF. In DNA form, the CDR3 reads TGTGCCAGCAGCGTAGGGGCGGAGAATTCACCCCTCCACTTT.

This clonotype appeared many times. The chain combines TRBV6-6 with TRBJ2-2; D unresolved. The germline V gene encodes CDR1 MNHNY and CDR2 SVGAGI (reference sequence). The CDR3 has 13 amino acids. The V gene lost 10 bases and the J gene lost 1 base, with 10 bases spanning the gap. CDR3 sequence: CAIARQNTGELFF. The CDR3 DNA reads TGTGCCATTGCTCGTCAGAACACCGGGGAGCTGTTTTTT.

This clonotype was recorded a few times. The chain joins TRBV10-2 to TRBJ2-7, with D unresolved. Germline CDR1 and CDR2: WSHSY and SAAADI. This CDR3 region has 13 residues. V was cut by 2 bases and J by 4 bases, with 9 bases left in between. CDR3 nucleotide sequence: TGCGCCAGCAGTGAGGGCAGAAGATACGAGCAGTACTTC. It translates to CASSEGRRYEQYF.

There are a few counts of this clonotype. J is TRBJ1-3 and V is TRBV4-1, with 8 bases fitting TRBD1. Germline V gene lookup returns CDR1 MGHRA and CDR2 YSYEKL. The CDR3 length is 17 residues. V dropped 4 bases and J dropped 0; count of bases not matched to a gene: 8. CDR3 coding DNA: TGCGCCAGCAGCCGGGGAGGAGGGACAGGCTCTGGAAACACCATATATTTT. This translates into CASSRGGGTGSGNTIYF.

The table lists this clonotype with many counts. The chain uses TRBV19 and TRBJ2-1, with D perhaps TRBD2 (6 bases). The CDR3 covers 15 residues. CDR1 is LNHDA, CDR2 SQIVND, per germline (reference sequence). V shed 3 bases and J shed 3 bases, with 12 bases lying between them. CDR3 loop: CASSMGGTFYNEQFF. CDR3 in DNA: TGTGCCAGTAGTATGGGTGGGACTTTCTACAATGAGCAGTTCTTC. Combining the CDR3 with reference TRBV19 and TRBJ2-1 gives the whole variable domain DGGITQSPKYLFRKEGQNVTLSCEQNLNHDAMYWYRQDPGQGLRLIYYSQIVNDFQKGDIAEGYSVSREKKESFPLTVTSAQKNPTAFYLCASSMGGTFYNEQFFGPGTRLTVL.

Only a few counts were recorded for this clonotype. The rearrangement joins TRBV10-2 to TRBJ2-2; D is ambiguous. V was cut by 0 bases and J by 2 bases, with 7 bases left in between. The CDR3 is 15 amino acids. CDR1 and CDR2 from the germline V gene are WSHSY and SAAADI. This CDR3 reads CASSESGLNTGELFF. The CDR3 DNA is TGCGCCAGCAGTGAGTCAGGCCTAAACACCGGGGAGCTGTTTTTT.

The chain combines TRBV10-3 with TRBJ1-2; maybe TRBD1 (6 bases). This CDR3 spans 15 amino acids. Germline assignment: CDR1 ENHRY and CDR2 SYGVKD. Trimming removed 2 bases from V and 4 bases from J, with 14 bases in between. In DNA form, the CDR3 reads TGTGCCATCAGTGAGGGCCCTACAGGGTTCTATGGCTACACCTTC. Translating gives CAISEGPTGFYGYTF.

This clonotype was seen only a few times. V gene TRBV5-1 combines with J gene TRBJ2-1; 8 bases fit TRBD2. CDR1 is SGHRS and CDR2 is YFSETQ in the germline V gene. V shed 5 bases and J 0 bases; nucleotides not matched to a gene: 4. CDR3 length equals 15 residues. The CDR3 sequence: CASSYSGVSYNEQFF. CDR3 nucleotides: TGCGCCAGCAGTTATAGCGGGGTCTCCTACAATGAGCAGTTCTTC.

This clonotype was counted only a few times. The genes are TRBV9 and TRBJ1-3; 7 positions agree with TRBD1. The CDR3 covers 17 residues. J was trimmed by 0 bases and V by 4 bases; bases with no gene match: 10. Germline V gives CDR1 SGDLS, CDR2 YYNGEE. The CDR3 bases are TGTGCCAGCAGCCACTTCGACAGGGCCAGCTCTGGAAACACCATATATTTT. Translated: CASSHFDRASSGNTIYF.

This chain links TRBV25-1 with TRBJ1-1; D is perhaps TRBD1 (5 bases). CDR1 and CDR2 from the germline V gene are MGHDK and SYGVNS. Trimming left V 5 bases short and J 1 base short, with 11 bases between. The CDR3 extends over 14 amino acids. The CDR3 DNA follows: TGTGCCAGCAGTCTGGGACTTTCGAACACTGAAGCTTTCTTT. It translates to CASSLGLSNTEAFF. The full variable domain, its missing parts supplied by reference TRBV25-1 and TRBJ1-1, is EADIYQTPRYLVIGTGKKITLECSQTMGHDKMYWYQQDPGMELHLIHYSYGVNSTEKGDLSSESTVSRIRTEHFPLTLESARPSHTSQYLCASSLGLSNTEAFFGQGTRLTVV.